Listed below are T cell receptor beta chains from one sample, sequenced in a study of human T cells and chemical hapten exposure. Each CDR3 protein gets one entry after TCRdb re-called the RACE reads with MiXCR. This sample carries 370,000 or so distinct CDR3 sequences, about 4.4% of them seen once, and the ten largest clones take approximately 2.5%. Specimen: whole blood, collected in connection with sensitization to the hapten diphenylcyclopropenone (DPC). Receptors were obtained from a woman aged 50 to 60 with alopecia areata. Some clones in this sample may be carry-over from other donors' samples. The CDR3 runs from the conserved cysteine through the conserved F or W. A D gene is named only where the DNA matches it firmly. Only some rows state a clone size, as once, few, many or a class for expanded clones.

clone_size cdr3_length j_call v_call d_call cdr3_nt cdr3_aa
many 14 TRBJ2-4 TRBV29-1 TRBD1 TGCAGCGTCTCGACAGGGTCGCCTCAAAACATTCAGTACTTC CSVSTGSPQNIQYF
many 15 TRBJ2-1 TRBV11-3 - TGTGCCAGCAGCTTTCCAGGAAAACCTTACAATGAGCAGTTCTTC CASSFPGKPYNEQFF
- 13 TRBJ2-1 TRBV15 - TGTGCCCTTTACGTCCCGGGGGCCAATGAGCAGTTCTTC CALYVPGANEQFF
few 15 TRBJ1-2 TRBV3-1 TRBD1 TGTGCCAGCAGCCTCACCGGGACAGCCGACTATGGCTACACCTTC CASSLTGTADYGYTF
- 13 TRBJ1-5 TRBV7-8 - TGTGCCAGCAGCTTACTACTTGGCCAGCCCCAGCATTTT CASSLLLGQPQHF
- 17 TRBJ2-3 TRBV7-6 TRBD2 TGTGCCAGCAGCCAGTCCCTAGCGGGAGGTGTCGCAGATACGCAGTATTTT CASSQSLAGGVADTQYF
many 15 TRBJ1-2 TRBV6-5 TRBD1 TGTGCCAGCAGCTCTCCTTATACAGGGGACTATGGCTACACCTTC CASSSPYTGDYGYTF
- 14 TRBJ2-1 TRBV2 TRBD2 TGTGCCAGTTCTAGCGGGAGGGCCGGCAATGAGCAGTTCTTC CASSSGRAGNEQFF
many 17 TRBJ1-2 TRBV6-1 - TGTGCCAGCTTTAAATTCAGTCGGGATTCTCCTAACTATGGCTACACCTTC CASFKFSRDSPNYGYTF
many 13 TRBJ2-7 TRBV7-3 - TGTGCCAGCAGCATTTTACAGGGCGCGGAGCAGTACTTC CASSILQGAEQYF
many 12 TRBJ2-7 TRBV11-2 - TGTGCCAGCAGCTTAAACCCCTACGAGCAGTACTTC CASSLNPYEQYF
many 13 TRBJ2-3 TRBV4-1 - TGCGCCAGCAGCCCCCCCACATGGGGTACGCAGTATTTT CASSPPTWGTQYF
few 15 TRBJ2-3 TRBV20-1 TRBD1 TGCAGTGCTCCTGTCCCGGGACAGGGGGGAGATACGCAGTATTTT CSAPVPGQGGDTQYF
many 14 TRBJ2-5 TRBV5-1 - TGCGCCAGCGGAGGGGGCAGCTCTGGAGAGACCCAGTACTTC CASGGGSSGETQYF
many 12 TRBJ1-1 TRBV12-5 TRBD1 TGTGCTAGTGGTTTGCTCCCAGGGGGAGCTTTCTTT CASGLLPGGAFF
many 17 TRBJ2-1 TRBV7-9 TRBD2 TGTGCCAGCAGCTTATTACGGACTAGCGGGGCCTACAATGAGCAGTTCTTC CASSLLRTSGAYNEQFF
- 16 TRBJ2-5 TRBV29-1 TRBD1 TGCAGCGTTGAAGGGATCGTAGGACAGGGTATCGAGACCCAGTACTTC CSVEGIVGQGIETQYF